This entry is about one T cell receptor beta chain. The CDR3 has 15 residues. The V and J ends lost 3 bases and 1 base respectively, with 12 bases between them. These data are taken from a study of response to subunit inactivated influenza vaccine. TCRdb re-called the RT-PCR reads through MiXCR, storing one row per CDR3 protein. The repertoire holds over 800,000 distinct CDR3 sequences, with around 20% as singletons. The clonotype was recovered from a man aged 50 to 59 who received an inactivated influenza vaccine. The sequencing used PBMCs from blood, collected about 5 days after vaccination. The chain has TRBV12-3 or TRBV12-4 and TRBJ2-5; perhaps TRBD2 as D (7 bases). The CDR3 sequence is CASSFLGGAQETQYF. The DNA for the CDR3 is TGTGCCAGCAGTTTCCTGGGGGGGGCCCAAGAGACCCAGTACTTC.